This T cell receptor (beta chain) was retrieved from a study of T cells in localized non-small cell lung cancer. The data were produced by immunoSEQ multiplex PCR, yet TCRdb's version contains in-frame clones alone and is incomplete. This table holds 8,500 or so clones, about 89% found once. V shed 1 base and J shed 0 bases, with 4 bases lying between them. The CDR3 is 13 residues long. Germline V gene lookup returns CDR1 LGHNA and CDR2 YSLEER. Sequenced material: peripheral blood, taken before any cancer treatment. V is TRBV4-3 and J is TRBJ2-7, with D unclear. The source is a male donor older than 55 with stage III lung adenocarcinoma. The CDR3 is CASSQVASYEQYF. The CDR3 coding sequence is TGCGCCAGCAGCCAAGTTGCCTCCTACGAGCAGTACTTC.